The source of this TCR beta chain is a study of blood T cell repertoires in COVID-19. V was shortened by 4 bases and J by 1 base, with 18 bases between the two germline ends. The CDR3 loop spans 17 amino acids. From germline, CDR1 is SGDLS and CDR2 YYNGEE. Data came from immunoSEQ multiplex PCR; TCRdb stores just in-frame clones and leaves some out. The top ten hold around 2.3% of the sample, which has around 180,000 clones, about 88% seen once. The receptor's source is an older man with active or convalescent COVID-19. Sequenced sample: peripheral blood. This chain links TRBV9 with TRBJ1-3, with D perhaps TRBD1 (5 bases). CDR3 bases: TGTGCCAGCAGCTCACTCAGTGGGCCAGGGTCTGGAAACACCATATATTTT. It translates to CASSSLSGPGSGNTIYF.